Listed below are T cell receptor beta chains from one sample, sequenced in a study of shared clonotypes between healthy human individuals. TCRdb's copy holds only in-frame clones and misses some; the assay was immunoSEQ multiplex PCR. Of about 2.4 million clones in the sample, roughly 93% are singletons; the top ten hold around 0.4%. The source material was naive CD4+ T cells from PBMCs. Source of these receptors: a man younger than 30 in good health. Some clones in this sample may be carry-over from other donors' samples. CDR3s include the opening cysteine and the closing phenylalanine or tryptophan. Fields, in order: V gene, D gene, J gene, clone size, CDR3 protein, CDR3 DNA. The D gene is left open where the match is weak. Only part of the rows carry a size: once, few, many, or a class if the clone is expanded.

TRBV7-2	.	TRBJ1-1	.	CASSLGRQDTEAFF	TGTGCCAGCAGCTTAGGGAGACAGGACACTGAAGCTTTCTTT
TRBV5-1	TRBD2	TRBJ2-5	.	CASSLEIVGGETQYF	TGCGCCAGCAGCCTGGAAATTGTGGGAGGGGAGACCCAGTACTTC
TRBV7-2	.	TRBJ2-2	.	CASSSGVGANTGELFF	TGTGCCAGCAGCTCTGGCGTGGGGGCGAACACCGGGGAGCTGTTTTTT
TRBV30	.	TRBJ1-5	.	CAWSGGTGSNQPQHF	TGTGCCTGGAGTGGCGGGACGGGGAGCAATCAGCCCCAGCATTTT
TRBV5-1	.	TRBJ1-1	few	CASSSDSLKAFF	TGCGCCAGCAGCTCGGATTCCCTAAAAGCTTTCTTT
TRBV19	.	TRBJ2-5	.	CASSRTAGYETQYF	TGTGCCAGTAGTAGGACCGCGGGGTACGAGACCCAGTACTTC
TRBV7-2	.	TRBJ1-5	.	CASSLGSGGYGGNQPQHF	TGTGCCAGCAGCTTAGGGAGCGGGGGGTACGGAGGCAATCAGCCCCAGCATTTT
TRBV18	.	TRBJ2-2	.	CASSLGRDTGELFF	TGTGCCAGCTCACTAGGGAGAGACACCGGGGAGCTGTTTTTT
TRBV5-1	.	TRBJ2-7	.	CASSPSGQPYEQYF	TGCGCCAGCAGCCCCTCCGGACAGCCCTACGAGCAGTACTTC
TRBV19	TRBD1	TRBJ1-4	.	CASRDRGTYTTNEKLFF	TGTGCCAGCCGGGACAGGGGGACCTACACAACTAATGAAAAACTGTTTTTT
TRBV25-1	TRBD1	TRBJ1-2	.	CASSWTGDGYTF	TGTGCCAGCAGTTGGACAGGGGATGGCTACACCTTC
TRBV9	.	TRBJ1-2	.	CASSVAGTLKRVGYTF	TGTGCCAGCAGCGTAGCCGGGACCTTGAAGAGGGTAGGCTACACCTTC
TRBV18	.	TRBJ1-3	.	CASSPLSGTIYF	TGTGCCAGCTCACCACTATCTGGCACCATATATTTT
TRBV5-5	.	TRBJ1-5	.	CASSGKPQGSNQPQHF	TGTGCCAGCTCCGGAAAACCGCAGGGCAGCAATCAGCCCCAGCATTTT
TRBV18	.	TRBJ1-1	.	CASSPRQPMNTEAFF	TGTGCCAGCTCACCACGGCAGCCCATGAACACTGAAGCTTTCTTT